What follows are 28 T cell receptor beta chains derived from one specimen sequenced in a study of blood T cell repertoires in COVID-19. Sequenced by immunoSEQ multiplex PCR; TCRdb stores in-frame clones only, minus some. The sample lists about 330,000 clones, roughly 90% occurring once. The sequenced sample consisted of peripheral blood. The source of these receptors is a man aged 18-30 years who had recovered from COVID-19.

The chain carries TRBV28 and TRBJ2-1; 7 nucleotides align to TRBD2. This CDR3 spans 10 amino acids. Trimming took 11 bases from V and 10 from J; bases not matched to a gene: 5. Germline CDR1 and CDR2: MDHEN and SYDVKM. CDR3 amino acids: CAHGRREQFF. Written as DNA, the CDR3 is TGTGCCCACGGGAGGAGGGAGCAGTTCTTC.

The chain recombines TRBV10-1 with TRBJ2-1; D is unresolved. The CDR3 is 16 residues long. Deletions cut 0 bases from V and 0 bases from J, with 9 bases between. Germline V gene lookup returns CDR1 WNHNN and CDR2 SYGVQD (reference sequence). This CDR3 is CASSESRPSSYNEQFF. DNA of the CDR3: TGCGCCAGCAGTGAGTCGCGGCCTAGCTCCTACAATGAGCAGTTCTTC.

This rearrangement joins TRBV27 to TRBJ2-7; D is ambiguous. The CDR3 has 13 residues. V was trimmed by 2 bases and J by 3 bases, leaving 8 bases between them. Germline assignment: CDR1 MNHEY and CDR2 SMNVEV (reference sequence). CDR3 bases: TGTGCCAGCAGTTTAACCCCTAGCTACGAGCAGTACTTC. It specifies CASSLTPSYEQYF.

The chain links TRBV6-1 to TRBJ1-5; D is uncertain. V dropped 2 bases and J dropped 4 bases, with 12 bases sitting between them. CDR1 is MNHNS and CDR2 is SASEGT in the germline V gene. The CDR3 covers 15 residues. CDR3 residues: CASSESVPRNQPQHF. The CDR3 coding sequence is TGTGCCAGCAGTGAAAGCGTCCCGAGAAATCAGCCCCAGCATTTT.

The chain employs TRBV6-1 and TRBJ1-2; 7 bases agree with TRBD1. The V segment lost 1 base and the J segment 3 bases; nucleotides outside the gene matches: 5. There are 15 residues in the CDR3. Germline CDR1 is MNHNS and CDR2 is SASEGT. CDR3 region: CASSEVGQVDYGYTF. Written as DNA, the CDR3 is TGTGCCAGCAGTGAAGTAGGACAGGTTGACTATGGCTACACCTTC.

The sample holds one count of this clone. The chain is built from TRBV2 and TRBJ1-1; 8 bases line up with TRBD1. Germline V gives CDR1 SNHLY, CDR2 FYNNEI. V gave up 5 bases and J gave up 8 bases; unmatched junction bases: 4. CDR3 length equals 12 residues. The CDR3 spells CASSTQGVEAFF. The CDR3 DNA sequence: TGTGCCAGCAGTACACAGGGGGTGGAAGCTTTCTTT.

The V and J genes are TRBV28 and TRBJ2-5; 9 nucleotides line up with TRBD1. V gave up 6 bases and J gave up 9 bases; unmatched junction bases: 5. CDR1 MDHEN and CDR2 SYDVKM come from the germline V gene. This CDR3 is built from 12 residues. The CDR3 coding sequence is TGTGCCAGCAGGCGAACAGGGGGCGCCCAGTACTTC. Translation: CASRRTGGAQYF. Full variable domain (rest looked up from reference TRBV28 and TRBJ2-5): DVKVTQSSRYLVKRTGEKVFLECVQDMDHENMFWYRQDPGLGLRLIYFSYDVKMKEKGDIPEGYSVSREKKERFSLILESASTNQTSMYLCASRRTGGAQYFGPGTRLLVL.

The chain couples TRBV7-2 to TRBJ2-5; TRBD2 matches 9 bases. This CDR3 has 14 amino acids. V gave up 4 bases and J gave up 5 bases; unmatched junction bases: 5. The germline V gene encodes CDR1 SGHTA and CDR2 FQGNSA. The CDR3 nucleotides are TGTGCCAGCAGCTCCGTAGCGGGAGCTGAGACCCAGTACTTC. Amino acid sequence: CASSSVAGAETQYF. The complete variable domain, with remaining parts taken from reference TRBV7-2 and TRBJ2-5, reads GAGVSQSPSNKVTEKGKDVELRCDPISGHTALYWYRQSLGQGLEFLIYFQGNSAPDKSGLPSDRFSAERTGGSVSTLTIQRTQQEDSAVYLCASSSVAGAETQYFGPGTRLLVL.

The chain has TRBV2 and TRBJ2-7, with a weak D call TRBD1 (6 bases). V shed 5 bases and J shed 2 bases, with 7 bases lying between them. This CDR3 comprises 12 residues. Germline values: CDR1 SNHLY, CDR2 FYNNEI. The CDR3 reads CASSSGAYEQYF. The CDR3 DNA reads TGTGCCAGCAGTTCAGGGGCCTACGAGCAGTACTTC.

The table lists this clone with a count of one. The genes are TRBV6-5 and TRBJ2-7; D is undetermined. The CDR3 is 12 amino acids. Trimming shortened V by 7 bases and J by 1 base, and 8 bases separated the two germline ends. The germline V gene encodes CDR1 MNHEY and CDR2 SVGAGI. This chain's CDR3 is CASTRESYEQYF. CDR3 bases: TGTGCCAGCACCCGAGAGTCCTACGAGCAGTACTTC.

The CDR3 loop reads CASSSTGIGEKLFF. CDR3 in DNA: TGTGCCAGCAGCTCGACAGGGATTGGGGAAAAACTGTTTTTT. The genes are TRBV7-2 and TRBJ1-4; 7 positions match TRBD1. The germline gives CDR1 SGHTA, CDR2 FQGNSA. CDR3 length equals 14 residues. V lost 4 bases, J lost 8 bases, and 7 bases stayed unmatched.

The chain couples TRBV3-1 (or the pseudogene TRBV3-2) to TRBJ2-7; 9 nucleotides align to TRBD1. The junction had 7 bases not matched to a gene; V was cut back by 4 bases and J by 3 bases. Germline values: CDR1 LGHDT, CDR2 YNNKEL (reference sequence). The CDR3 runs 15 residues. DNA of the CDR3: TGTGCCAGCAGCCCAGGGACAGGGTTTGACTACGAGCAGTACTTC. Amino acid sequence: CASSPGTGFDYEQYF.

Concerning this clone itself: Other DNA sequences from this sample encode an identical CDR3 as well. CDR3 sequence (DNA): TGCGCCAGCAGCTTGGGAGGGACAGGCTCCTACGAGCAGTACTTC. Protein product: CASSLGGTGSYEQYF. The genes are TRBV5-1 and TRBJ2-7; 8 nucleotides align to TRBD1. Trimming cost V 0 bases and J 0 bases; bases outside gene matches: 2. The germline gives CDR1 SGHRS, CDR2 YFSETQ. The CDR3 runs to 15 residues.

The chain couples TRBV7-2 to TRBJ1-1; D is unresolved. This CDR3 is 13 amino acids long. CDR1 is SGHTA, CDR2 FQGNSA, per germline. V lost 5 bases and J lost 7, with 14 bases in between. This CDR3 reads CASSKQERLEAFF. The DNA for the CDR3 is TGTGCCAGCAGCAAGCAGGAACGTCTTGAAGCTTTCTTT.

V gene TRBV6-6 combines with J gene TRBJ1-5, with D possibly TRBD1 on 5 matching bases. Deletions cut 1 base from V and 7 bases from J, with 11 bases between. Germline loops: CDR1 MNHNY, CDR2 SVGAGI (reference sequence). The CDR3 length is 14 residues. The CDR3 DNA reads as TGTGCCAGCAGTTACTGGGGGGGAGGCCAGCCCCAGCATTTT. Residues: CASSYWGGGQPQHF.

This clone showed up just a few times. The chain joins TRBV5-4 to TRBJ2-2; the D is unclear. There are 15 residues in the CDR3. V was pared by 4 bases and J by 4 bases, with 14 bases between. Germline-derived CDR1 and CDR2 are SGHNT and YYREEE (reference sequence). The CDR3 is CASSVTATGTGELFF. The CDR3 region has the DNA TGTGCCAGCAGCGTGACCGCGACGGGCACCGGGGAGCTGTTTTTT.

J is TRBJ2-7 and V is TRBV9; D might be TRBD1 (5 bases). The CDR3 runs to 13 residues. V was clipped by 3 bases and J by 2 bases, with 9 bases between them. Germline CDR1 is SGDLS and CDR2 is YYNGEE. CDR3 coding DNA: TGTGCCAGCAGCGACGGCAGGGCCTACGAGCAGTACTTC. Amino acid sequence: CASSDGRAYEQYF.

The CDR3 DNA reads TGTGCCAGCAGTTACAGGGGTTCAACTAATGAAAAACTGTTTTTT. It codes for CASSYRGSTNEKLFF. The V gene is TRBV2, the J gene TRBJ1-4; 7 positions match TRBD1. In germline, CDR1 is SNHLY, CDR2 FYNNEI. The V gene end was trimmed by 5 bases and the J gene end by 0 bases; junction bases not matched to a gene: 3. The CDR3 totals 15 residues.

The rearrangement joins TRBV10-3 to TRBJ1-5, with 9 bases lining up with TRBD1. CDR3 length: 15 amino acids. The germline CDR1 and CDR2 sequences are ENHRY and SYGVKD. The V segment lost 6 bases and the J segment 5 bases; nucleotides outside the gene matches: 8. The CDR3 bases are TGTGCCATCAGGCCTTCGGGACAGGGCGATCAGCCCCAGCATTTT. It is translated as CAIRPSGQGDQPQHF.

The chain links TRBV27 to TRBJ2-1; D unresolved. The V gene lost 0 bases and the J gene lost 0 bases, with 6 bases spanning the gap. Per the germline V gene, CDR1 is MNHEY and CDR2 is SMNVEV (reference sequence). There are 15 residues in the CDR3. This chain's CDR3 is CASSLSVSSYNEQFF. CDR3 coding DNA: TGTGCCAGCAGTTTATCAGTTAGCTCCTACAATGAGCAGTTCTTC.

The sample holds one count of this clone. The chain has TRBV4-1 and TRBJ2-7, with a tentative D call TRBD2 (7 bases). Germline V gene sequence: CDR1 MGHRA, CDR2 YSYEKL. Trimming took 3 bases from V and 2 from J, leaving 14 bases between them. The CDR3 loop spans 15 amino acids. The CDR3, as DNA: TGCGCCAGCAGCCACGGGGGGCGGGATCCCTACGAGCAGTACTTC. This encodes CASSHGGRDPYEQYF.

The chain combines TRBV2 with TRBJ2-2, with 9 bases matching TRBD2. This CDR3 spans 15 amino acids. CDR1 and CDR2 from the germline V gene are SNHLY and FYNNEI. The ends lost 7 bases at V and 2 bases at J; junction bases unmatched: 5. The CDR3 here is CASIPAGGNTGELFF. The CDR3, as DNA: TGTGCCAGCATCCCAGCGGGGGGAAACACCGGGGAGCTGTTTTTT.

The chain recombines TRBV29-1 with TRBJ2-1; the match to TRBD2 covers 8 bases. CDR3 length: 15 amino acids. V trimming: 6 bases; J trimming: 8 bases; junction bases outside the gene matches: 15. CDR1 SQVTM and CDR2 ANQGSEA come from the germline V gene. CDR3 loop: CSVVGLDAFFDEQFF. Here the CDR3 DNA reads TGCAGCGTGGTGGGACTAGACGCCTTTTTTGATGAGCAGTTCTTC.

The DNA of the CDR3 is TGTGCCAGTAGCCCGGGACAGGGTAACACTGAAGCTTTCTTT. Its protein is CASSPGQGNTEAFF. The chain is built from TRBV19 and TRBJ1-1; 9 bases map to TRBD1. CDR1 is LNHDA and CDR2 is SQIVND in the germline V gene (reference sequence). The J segment lost 2 bases and the V segment lost 6 bases, leaving 4 bases of the junction unmatched. The CDR3 totals 14 residues.

The V gene is TRBV6-4, the J gene TRBJ2-2, with TRBD1 identical over 7 bases. Trimming took 6 bases from V and 1 from J; bases not matched to a gene: 5. This CDR3 region has 15 residues. CDR1 MRHNA and CDR2 SNTAGT come from the germline V gene. The CDR3 region has the DNA TGTGCCAGCAGCCGGGACAGCCTGAACACCGGGGAGCTGTTTTTT. Translated, it gives CASSRDSLNTGELFF.

The rearrangement uses TRBV12-3 or TRBV12-4 and TRBJ2-5; no clear D gene. The CDR3 has 13 amino acids. The V end lost 3 bases, the J end lost 2 bases, and 7 bases lay between the germline ends. The CDR3 is CASSFFSQETQYF. CDR3 coding DNA: TGTGCCAGCAGTTTTTTCTCTCAAGAGACCCAGTACTTC.

V is TRBV4-1 and J is TRBJ1-1; D unresolved. The V gene lost 1 base and the J gene lost 6 bases, with 12 bases spanning the gap. This CDR3 comprises 14 residues. Germline V gives CDR1 MGHRA, CDR2 YSYEKL. The CDR3 nucleotides are TGCGCCAGCAGCCAAGCATATAACAGCCCTGAAGCTTTCTTT. Encoded protein: CASSQAYNSPEAFF.

The chain has TRBV19 and TRBJ2-1, with a weak D call TRBD1 (6 bases). The germline V and J ends were trimmed by 7 bases and 4 bases, with 11 bases remaining between them. The germline gives CDR1 LNHDA, CDR2 SQIVND (reference sequence). The length of the CDR3 is 13 residues. CDR3 sequence: CASTQGTYNEQFF. CDR3 DNA: TGTGCCAGTACCCAGGGGACGTACAATGAGCAGTTCTTC. The full variable domain, with the rest looked up from reference TRBV19 and TRBJ2-1, is DGGITQSPKYLFRKEGQNVTLSCEQNLNHDAMYWYRQDPGQGLRLIYYSQIVNDFQKGDIAEGYSVSREKKESFPLTVTSAQKNPTAFYLCASTQGTYNEQFFGPGTRLTVL.